This TCR beta chain was recorded in a study of blood T cells in healthy people across ages. This CDR3 is built from 17 residues. In germline, CDR1 is SGDLS, CDR2 YYNGEE. After removal of 2 bases from V and 0 bases from J, the junction contained 8 bases not matched to a gene. For the second PCR, which ran for about 6 to 11 cycles, a sample-barcoded 5' primer and a J-beta primer mix were used. TCRdb re-called the 5' RACE reads through MiXCR, storing one row per CDR3 protein. Seen here are approximately 880,000 distinct CDR3 sequences, 40% to 60% observed once, and the top ten hold roughly 13%. Study conclusions and caveats: A roughly linear age-dependent decrease characterized TCR beta diversity per million T cells. Investigators viewed diversity estimates from one million T cells as underestimates, the study reported.

Note on this clonotype: Its target is unknown.

The clonotype comes from a man aged 25-45 years in good health. The chain links TRBV9 to TRBJ2-1, with 7 positions matching TRBD2. Sequencing was performed on blood. CDR3 DNA sequence: TGTGCCAGCAGCGTTGTTAGCGGGTACAGCTCCTACAATGAGCAGTTCTTC. Translation: CASSVVSGYSSYNEQFF.